The 21 T cell receptor beta chains below all came from one sample that was sequenced in a study of shared clonotypes between healthy human individuals. The repertoire was sequenced with immunoSEQ multiplex PCR; TCRdb's copy has only in-frame clones and lacks some. The table has around 350,000 clones, roughly 80% seen once. Input material: memory CD4+ T cells sorted from blood. The subset here: CD45RA-negative fraction. The receptors shown here come from a man younger than 40 in good health.

This chain joins TRBV5-1 and TRBJ2-3, with 8 bases identical to TRBD1. J was trimmed by 2 bases and V by 0 bases; bases with no gene match: 5. This CDR3 is built from 16 residues. The germline gives CDR1 SGHRS, CDR2 YFSETQ. CDR3 sequence (DNA): TGCGCCAGCAGCTTGGGGGACAGGCGAAACACAGATACGCAGTATTTT. Protein: CASSLGDRRNTDTQYF.

The chain joins TRBV5-1 to TRBJ2-1; 7 positions agree with TRBD1. J was trimmed by 7 bases and V by 4 bases; bases with no gene match: 11. This CDR3 is 15 amino acids long. Germline CDR1 reads SGHRS; CDR2 reads YFSETQ. In DNA, the CDR3 is TGCGCCAGCAGCCCGCCGGGACAGTTGATGAATGAGCAGTTCTTC. Residues: CASSPPGQLMNEQFF.

The J gene is TRBJ2-1, the V gene TRBV5-1; TRBD1 agrees at 9 bases. V lost 1 base and J lost 5; bases outside the gene matches: 7. The CDR3 covers 16 residues. From germline, CDR1 is SGHRS and CDR2 YFSETQ. As DNA, the CDR3 is TGCGCCAGCAGCTTGACCGGGACAGGGACCAACAATGAGCAGTTCTTC. It is translated as CASSLTGTGTNNEQFF.

V and J are TRBV4-1 and TRBJ2-3; D is undetermined. Germline loops: CDR1 MGHRA, CDR2 YSYEKL. This CDR3 has 15 residues. Trimming took 0 bases from V and 1 from J, leaving 8 bases between them. The CDR3 protein is CASSQDSIRTDTQYF. The CDR3 nucleotides are TGCGCCAGCAGCCAAGACTCGATTCGCACAGATACGCAGTATTTT.

The V and J genes are TRBV4-3 and TRBJ2-7; 7 positions match TRBD1. There are 14 residues in the CDR3. CDR1 and CDR2 from the germline V gene are LGHNA and YSLEER. The junction had 7 bases not matched to a gene; V was cut back by 1 base and J by 7 bases. The DNA of the CDR3 is TGCGCCAGCAGCCAAGGGGGGACAGCAAGGGAGCAGTACTTC. Translation gives CASSQGGTAREQYF.

The V call is TRBV19, the J call TRBJ2-5; D is ambiguous. The ends were cut back, 5 bases at V and 3 bases at J, with 10 bases in the middle. The CDR3 is made up of 13 amino acids. Germline CDR1 and CDR2: LNHDA and SQIVND (reference sequence). The CDR3 nucleotides are TGTGCCAGTAGTCAGGTCCTTGAAGAGACCCAGTACTTC. Its translation is CASSQVLEETQYF.

The gene calls are TRBV5-1 and TRBJ1-1; 12 positions agree with TRBD1. CDR1 and CDR2 (germline): SGHRS, YFSETQ. This CDR3 region has 14 residues. V dropped 4 bases and J dropped 8; count of bases not matched to a gene: 6. The DNA of the CDR3 is TGCGCCAGCAGCCCGGGACAGGGGGCCCGGGAAGCTTTCTTT. Translating gives CASSPGQGAREAFF.

This clone was detected only once. The genes are TRBV7-2 and TRBJ2-2, with D uncertain. CDR3 length: 15 amino acids. Germline loops: CDR1 SGHTA, CDR2 FQGNSA. Deletions cut 7 bases from V and 0 bases from J, with 12 bases between. The CDR3, as DNA: TGTGCCAGCACCAAAGACACTACGAACACCGGGGAGCTGTTTTTT. Translated, it gives CASTKDTTNTGELFF.

The V call is TRBV2, the J call TRBJ1-4; no clear D gene. Germline assignment: CDR1 SNHLY and CDR2 FYNNEI. The CDR3 covers 14 residues. V was shortened by 8 bases and J by 0 bases, with 10 bases between the two germline ends. As DNA, the CDR3 is TGTGCCAGCCATACGTGGACAACTAATGAAAAACTGTTTTTT. It specifies CASHTWTTNEKLFF.

This chain uses TRBV9 with TRBJ1-1; D is undetermined. V gave up 3 bases and J gave up 1 base, with 10 bases separating them. Germline V CDR1 and CDR2: SGDLS, YYNGEE. There are 14 residues in the CDR3. The CDR3 spells CASSDPRANTEAFF. In DNA, the CDR3 is TGTGCCAGCAGCGACCCTAGGGCGAACACTGAAGCTTTCTTT.

V gene TRBV18 combines with J gene TRBJ2-2, with a possible D match to TRBD2 (5 bases). The CDR3 is 12 amino acids. The germline CDR1 and CDR2 sequences are KGHSH and LQKENI. Trimming took 3 bases from V and 14 from J, leaving 13 bases between them. CDR3 region: CASSPSRGLLFF. The CDR3 region has the DNA TGTGCCAGCTCACCCTCCCGAGGACTTCTGTTTTTT. The full variable domain, in which reference TRBV18 and TRBJ2-2 provide the parts outside the CDR3, is NAGVMQNPRHLVRRRGQEARLRCSPMKGHSHVYWYRQLPEEGLKFMVYLQKENIIDESGMPKERFSAEFPKEGPSILRIQQVVRGDSAAYFCASSPSRGLLFFGEGSRLTVL.

This clone occurred once. Other nucleotide sequences from this sample produce the same CDR3. This sequence joins TRBV30 and TRBJ1-5; no reliable D call. V gave up 1 base and J gave up 1 base, with 2 bases separating them. CDR1 GTSNPN and CDR2 SVGIG come from the germline V gene (reference sequence). The CDR3 covers 12 residues. CDR3 amino acids: CAWSGSNQPQHF. The DNA of the CDR3 is TGTGCCTGGAGTGGGAGCAATCAGCCCCAGCATTTT.

The chain has TRBV19 and TRBJ1-2; no reliable D call. The CDR3 sequence is 13 residues long. V gave up 5 bases and J gave up 5 bases, with 12 bases separating them. Germline V gene lookup returns CDR1 LNHDA and CDR2 SQIVND (reference sequence). Here the CDR3 DNA reads TGTGCCAGTAGTCGGACTTTTGGGTATGGCTACACCTTC. Translating it yields CASSRTFGYGYTF.

This chain connects TRBV18 to TRBJ2-7; TRBD1 agrees at 8 bases. Per germline, CDR1 KGHSH and CDR2 LQKENI. V lost 3 bases and J lost 6; bases outside the gene matches: 16. This CDR3 contains 17 residues. CDR3 nucleotide sequence: TGTGCCAGCTCACCGCCCCTCCGGCGACAGGGGTACTCCGAGCAGTACTTC. Translation: CASSPPLRRQGYSEQYF. Full variable domain (missing parts from reference TRBV18 and TRBJ2-7): NAGVMQNPRHLVRRRGQEARLRCSPMKGHSHVYWYRQLPEEGLKFMVYLQKENIIDESGMPKERFSAEFPKEGPSILRIQQVVRGDSAAYFCASSPPLRRQGYSEQYFGPGTRLTVT.

V usage is TRBV6-1 and J usage is TRBJ2-3; D might be TRBD2 (6 bases). Germline V lookup: CDR1 MNHNS, CDR2 SASEGT. The CDR3 sequence is 14 residues long. V was pared by 1 base and J by 5 bases, with 10 bases between. The CDR3 loop is CASSEGTTQDTQYF. DNA for the CDR3: TGTGCCAGCAGTGAAGGGACTACGCAAGATACGCAGTATTTT.

The V and J genes are TRBV2 and TRBJ2-3, with D uncertain. Germline V lookup: CDR1 SNHLY, CDR2 FYNNEI. There are 13 residues in the CDR3. Trimming removed 3 bases at V and 0 bases at J, with 4 bases between. The CDR3 reads CASSEESTDTQYF. The CDR3 DNA reads as TGTGCCAGCAGTGAGGAGAGCACAGATACGCAGTATTTT.

The chain carries TRBV7-8 and TRBJ2-7; no definite D call. V lost 5 bases to trimming and J lost 3 bases, with 14 bases between them. CDR1 is SGHVS and CDR2 is FQNEAQ in the germline V gene. The CDR3 length is 14 residues. The CDR3 DNA follows: TGTGCCAGCAGCAATAGAGCGAGAAACTACGAGCAGTACTTC. Translating gives CASSNRARNYEQYF.

This rearrangement joins TRBV29-1 to TRBJ2-3; no reliable D call. CDR1 is SQVTM and CDR2 is ANQGSEA in the germline V gene. This CDR3 has 15 residues. The V and J ends lost 7 bases and 1 base respectively, with 18 bases between them. Here the CDR3 reads CSGAGYRVGTDTQYF. CDR3 bases: TGCAGCGGGGCCGGGTACCGAGTGGGCACAGATACGCAGTATTTT.

The chain is built from TRBV30 and TRBJ2-7; D is undetermined. CDR3 length: 13 amino acids. V was clipped by 6 bases and J by 4 bases, with 16 bases between them. Germline V gives CDR1 GTSNPN, CDR2 SVGIG (reference sequence). CDR3 residues: CACTVGSVYEQYF. The DNA for the CDR3 is TGTGCCTGTACGGTGGGATCCGTTTACGAGCAGTACTTC. The full variable domain, with the rest looked up from reference TRBV30 and TRBJ2-7, is SQTIHQWPATLVQPVGSPLSLECTVEGTSNPNLYWYRQAAGRGLQLLFYSVGIGQISSEVPQNLSASRPQDRQFILSSKKLLLSDSGFYLCACTVGSVYEQYFGPGTRLTVT.

The V and J genes are TRBV11-1 and TRBJ2-6, with unresolved D. In germline, CDR1 is SGHAT, CDR2 FQDESV (reference sequence). The CDR3 totals 15 residues. With 5 bases removed from V and 0 bases from J, the gap between germline ends came to 8 bases. In DNA form, the CDR3 reads TGTGCCAGCAGCCTTACGGACTCTGGGGCCAACGTCCTGACTTTC. This sequence encodes CASSLTDSGANVLTF. Full variable domain (remainder filled in from reference TRBV11-1 and TRBJ2-6): EAEVAQSPRYKITEKSQAVAFWCDPISGHATLYWYRQILGQGPELLVQFQDESVVDDSQLPKDRFSAERLKGVDSTLKIQPAELGDSAMYLCASSLTDSGANVLTFGAGSRLTVL.

The chain employs TRBV4-2 and TRBJ2-1, with TRBD2 identical over 7 bases. The CDR3 has 14 amino acids. The trim removed 4 bases at V and 8 bases at J, leaving 8 bases unmatched. CDR1 LGHNA and CDR2 YNFKEQ come from the germline V gene. CDR3 amino acids: CASSPTGGFDEQFF. CDR3 coding DNA: TGTGCCAGCAGCCCCACGGGAGGTTTCGATGAGCAGTTCTTC.